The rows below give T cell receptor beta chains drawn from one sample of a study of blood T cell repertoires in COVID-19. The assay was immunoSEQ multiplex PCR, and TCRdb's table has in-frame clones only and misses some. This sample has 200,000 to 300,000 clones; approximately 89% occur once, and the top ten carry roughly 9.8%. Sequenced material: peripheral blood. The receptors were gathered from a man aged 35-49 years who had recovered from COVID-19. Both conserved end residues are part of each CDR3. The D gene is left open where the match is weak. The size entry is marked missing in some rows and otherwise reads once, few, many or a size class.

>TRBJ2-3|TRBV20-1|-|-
CSAVGGDTQYF
TGCAGTGCCGTAGGGGGAGATACGCAGTATTTT
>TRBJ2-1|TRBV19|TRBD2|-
CASGGLAGTGNEQFF
TGTGCCAGTGGAGGACTAGCGGGAACGGGGAATGAGCAGTTCTTC
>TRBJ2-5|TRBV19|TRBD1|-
CASSQPRDRGGETQYF
TGTGCCAGTTCTCAACCCCGGGACAGGGGTGGGGAGACCCAGTACTTC
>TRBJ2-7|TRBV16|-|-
CASSQFELVLAYEQYF
TGTGCCAGCAGCCAATTCGAACTAGTTTTAGCCTACGAGCAGTACTTC
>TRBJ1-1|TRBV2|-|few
CASNGGANTEAFF
TGTGCCAGCAATGGGGGCGCTAACACTGAAGCTTTCTTT
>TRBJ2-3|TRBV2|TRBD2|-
CASSRLAGPTDTQYF
TGTGCCAGCAGTCGGCTAGCGGGGCCAACAGATACGCAGTATTTT
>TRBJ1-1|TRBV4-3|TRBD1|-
CASSQGGQSMNTEAFF
TGCGCCAGCAGCCAAGGGGGACAGTCCATGAACACTGAAGCTTTCTTT
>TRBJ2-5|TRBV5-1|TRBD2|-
CASSLVRLAGARETQYF
TGCGCCAGCAGCTTGGTAAGACTAGCGGGAGCTAGAGAGACCCAGTACTTC
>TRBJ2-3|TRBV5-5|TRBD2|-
CASTQRGLAGGVELNTQYF
TGTGCCAGCACCCAACGGGGGCTAGCGGGAGGGGTTGAGTTAAATACGCAGTATTTT
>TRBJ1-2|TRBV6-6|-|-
CASSIGRGNYGYTF
TGTGCCAGCAGTATAGGTAGGGGCAACTATGGCTACACCTTC
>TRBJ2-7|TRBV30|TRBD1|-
CAWSGTGNEQYF
TGTGCCTGGAGTGGGACAGGGAACGAGCAGTACTTC
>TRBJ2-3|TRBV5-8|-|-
CASSGGQLRGDTQYF
TGTGCCAGCAGCGGCGGACAGCTACGGGGAGATACGCAGTATTTT
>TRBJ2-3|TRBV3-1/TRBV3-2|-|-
CASSQYQSQGGDTQYF
TGTGCCAGCAGCCAATATCAGTCCCAGGGAGGAGATACGCAGTATTTT
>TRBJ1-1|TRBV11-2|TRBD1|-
CASRPRTGQRTEAFF
TGTGCCAGCAGACCTCGGACAGGGCAAAGGACTGAAGCTTTCTTT
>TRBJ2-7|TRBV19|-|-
CASSAGQKYEQYF
TGTGCCAGTAGCGCGGGACAGAAGTACGAGCAGTACTTC
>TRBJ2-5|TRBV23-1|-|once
CASRLTFRTTTRPYF
TGCGCCAGCAGGCTCACCTTCCGCACGACGACACGTCCGTACTTC
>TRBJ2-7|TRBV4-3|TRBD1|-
CASSHLGQGPSEQYF
TGCGCCAGCAGCCACCTAGGACAGGGACCGTCCGAGCAGTACTTC
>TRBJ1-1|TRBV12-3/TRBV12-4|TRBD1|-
CASSTQGARAFF
TGTGCCAGCAGTACACAGGGGGCGAGAGCTTTCTTT
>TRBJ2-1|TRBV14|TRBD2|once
CASSQGVLAGGNNEQFF
TGTGCCAGCAGCCAAGGAGTTCTAGCGGGAGGGAACAATGAGCAGTTCTTC
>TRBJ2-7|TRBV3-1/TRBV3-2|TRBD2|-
CASSQTSGSEQYF
TGTGCCAGCAGCCAAACTAGCGGGAGTGAGCAGTACTTC
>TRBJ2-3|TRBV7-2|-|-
CASSSPLAGRSTDTQYF
TGTGCCAGCAGCTCCCCCCTTGCGGGACGAAGCACAGATACGCAGTATTTT
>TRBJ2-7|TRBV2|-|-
CASSELVSKTHEQYF
TGTGCCAGCAGTGAGTTGGTTAGTAAAACCCACGAGCAGTACTTC
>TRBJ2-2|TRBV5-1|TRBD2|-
CASSFPTSGATGELFF
TGCGCCAGCAGCTTTCCTACTAGCGGGGCCACCGGGGAGCTGTTTTTT
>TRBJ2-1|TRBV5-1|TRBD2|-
CASMIRGGRDEQFF
TGCGCCAGCATGATCCGGGGGGGCCGGGATGAGCAGTTCTTC
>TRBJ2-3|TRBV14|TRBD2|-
CASSQDRRGGEKQDTQYF
TGTGCCAGCAGCCAAGATAGGCGCGGGGGGGAAAAACAAGATACGCAGTATTTT
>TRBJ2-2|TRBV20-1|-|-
CSASVPGTGELFF
TGCAGTGCTAGTGTCCCAGGCACCGGGGAGCTGTTTTTT
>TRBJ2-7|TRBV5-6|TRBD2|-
CASSLVTLAAYEQYF
TGTGCCAGCAGCTTGGTCACACTAGCGGCCTACGAGCAGTACTTC
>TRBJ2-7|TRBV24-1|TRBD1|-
CATLLPWDSNYEQYF
TGTGCCACCTTACTCCCTTGGGACAGTAACTACGAGCAGTACTTC
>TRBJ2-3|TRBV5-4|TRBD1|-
CATSTGSTDTQYF
TGTGCCACGTCGACAGGGAGCACAGATACGCAGTATTTT
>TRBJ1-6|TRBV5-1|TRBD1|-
CASSSGLGTENSPLHF
TGCGCCAGCAGCTCCGGGCTGGGGACAGAGAATTCACCCCTCCACTTT
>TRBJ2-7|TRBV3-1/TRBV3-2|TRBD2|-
CASNGLAGGSEQYF
TGTGCCAGCAACGGACTAGCGGGAGGGAGCGAGCAGTACTTC
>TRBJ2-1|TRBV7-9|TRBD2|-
CASSLGSGGYNEQFF
TGTGCCAGCAGCTTAGGCAGCGGGGGTTACAATGAGCAGTTCTTC
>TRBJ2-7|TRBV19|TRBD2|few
CASSASPGLAFLDF
TGTGCCAGTAGTGCCTCTCCGGGACTAGCATTTTTGGACTTC
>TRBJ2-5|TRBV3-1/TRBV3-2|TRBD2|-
CASSPKNSGRAWETQYF
TGTGCCAGCAGCCCTAAGAACAGCGGGAGGGCCTGGGAGACCCAGTACTTC
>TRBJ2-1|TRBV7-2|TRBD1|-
CASSWGTGSSNEQFF
TGTGCCAGCAGCTGGGGGACAGGGTCGAGTAATGAGCAGTTCTTC
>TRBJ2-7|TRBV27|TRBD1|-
CASSLGQGFYEQYF
TGTGCCAGCAGCCTGGGACAGGGGTTCTACGAGCAGTACTTC
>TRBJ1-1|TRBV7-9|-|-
CASRLRELNTEAFF
TGTGCCAGCAGGCTGAGAGAACTGAACACTGAAGCTTTCTTT
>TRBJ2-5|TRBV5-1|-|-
CASSLRDWGGETQYF
TGCGCCAGCAGCTTGCGGGACTGGGGAGGCGAGACCCAGTACTTC
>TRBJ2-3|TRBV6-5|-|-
CASRTDTTLTDTQYF
TGTGCCAGCAGAACGGACACGACCTTAACAGATACGCAGTATTTT
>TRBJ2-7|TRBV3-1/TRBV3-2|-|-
CASSQVTGEQYF
TGTGCCAGCAGCCAAGTCACTGGCGAGCAGTACTTC
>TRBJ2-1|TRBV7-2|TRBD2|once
CASSLAAGVGNEQFF
TGTGCCAGCAGCTTAGCGGCGGGAGTGGGCAATGAGCAGTTCTTC
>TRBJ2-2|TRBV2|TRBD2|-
CASSPTGLAANTGELFF
TGTGCCAGCAGTCCCACGGGACTAGCGGCGAACACCGGGGAGCTGTTTTTT